A single sample is the source of the 20 T cell receptor beta chains below, sequenced in a study of read filtering for tumor transcriptome and immune sequencing. Molecular barcoded adaptors covering alpha/delta and beta/gamma chains were used on roughly 370 ng RNA. A single record per CDR3 protein comes from TCRdb applying MiXCR to the reads. In the table there are approximately 20,000 distinct CDR3 sequences, roughly an eighth of which are singletons. Sequencing was done on a sample of a population of CD138-negative cells sorted from bone marrow. The receptors shown here come from a donor aged 40 or over with multiple myeloma.

This clonotype was seen repeatedly, ten times or more. CDR3 sequence (DNA): TGCGCCAGCAGCCCCGAACCCCCGGTCTCCGATACGCAGTATTTT. Amino acids: CASSPEPPVSDTQYF. V gene TRBV5-1 combines with J gene TRBJ2-3; no firm D call. Trimming cost V 4 bases and J 6 bases, with 18 bases left between them. The CDR3 extends over 15 amino acids. Germline-derived CDR1 and CDR2 are SGHRS and YFSETQ.

The rearrangement joins TRBV2 to TRBJ2-1; TRBD2 is a possible D gene (5 bases). The CDR3 spans 14 residues. The germline V gene has CDR1 SNHLY and CDR2 FYNNEI. V lost 0 bases to trimming and J lost 10 bases, with 13 bases between them. DNA of the CDR3: TGTGCCAGCAGTGAAGCGGGAAGGGCGGGCGAGCAGTTCTTC. Its translation: CASSEAGRAGEQFF.

In its sample, this clonotype was seen many times. V gene TRBV2 combines with J gene TRBJ2-3, with unresolved D. Trimming pared 7 bases from V and 4 bases from J, leaving 9 bases between. CDR3 size: 12 residues. Germline V gene lookup returns CDR1 SNHLY and CDR2 FYNNEI. The CDR3: CASNLVADTQYF. For the CDR3, the DNA is TGTGCCAGCAACCTCGTTGCAGATACGCAGTATTTT.

This clonotype was detected ten times or more. This chain uses TRBV11-2 with TRBJ1-1; D may be TRBD1 (6 bases). Germline V CDR1 and CDR2: SGHAT, FQNNGV. There are 12 residues in the CDR3. V was cut by 5 bases and J by 8 bases, with 12 bases left in between. DNA for the CDR3: TGTGCCAGCAGCGAGGGGGGGGTCGAAGCTTTCTTT. It is translated as CASSEGGVEAFF.

This clonotype was seen ten or more times. V is TRBV5-1 and J is TRBJ2-1; D is perhaps TRBD1 or TRBD2 (5 bases each). V was trimmed by 0 bases and J by 8 bases, leaving 9 bases between them. Germline V gene lookup returns CDR1 SGHRS and CDR2 YFSETQ. CDR3 length: 13 residues. CDR3 in amino acids: CASSLGGSDEQFF. CDR3 DNA sequence: TGCGCCAGCAGCTTGGGGGGGAGCGATGAGCAGTTCTTC.

This rearrangement joins TRBV29-1 to TRBJ2-7; TRBD1 matches at 7 bases. With 7 bases clipped from V and 5 bases from J, the junction kept 8 bases outside the gene matches. The CDR3 runs 12 residues. Germline V gene lookup returns CDR1 SQVTM and CDR2 ANQGSEA. The DNA of the CDR3 is TGCAGCGCCTGGACAGGCCGCCACGAGCAGTACTTC. Amino acid sequence: CSAWTGRHEQYF.

This clonotype showed up many times. Because the CDR3 is missing its conserved closing phenylalanine or tryptophan, this is likely a read error. This sequence joins TRBV11-2 and TRBJ2-3; tentatively, D is TRBD1 or TRBD2 (6 bases each). The germline V gene has CDR1 SGHAT and CDR2 FQNNGV. V was clipped by 4 bases and J by 9 bases, with 23 bases between them. This CDR3 spans 16 amino acids. CDR3 bases: TGTGCCAGCAGCTGGGGCGGGGACATCAGCACGGAGACGCAGTATTTA. Amino acid sequence: CASSWGGDISTETQYL.

Note on this clonotype: A far larger clone is one nucleotide away, so this likely arose from a read error. The chain combines TRBV7-3 with TRBJ2-3; D might be TRBD2 (7 bases). Deletions cut 4 bases from V and 0 bases from J, with 14 bases between. The length of the CDR3 is 16 residues. Per germline, CDR1 SGHTA and CDR2 FQGTGA. CDR3 residues: CASSWGGGSSTDTQYF. The CDR3 DNA is TGTGCCAGCAGCTGGGGCGGGGGCAGCAGCACAGATACGCAGTATTTT. Variable domain in full (rest from reference TRBV7-3 and TRBJ2-3): GAGVSQTPSNKVTEKGKYVELRCDPISGHTALYWYRQSLGQGPEFLIYFQGTGAADDSGLPNDRFFAVRPEGSVSTLKIQRTERGDSAVYLCASSWGGGSSTDTQYFGPGTRLTVL.

There are many counts of this clonotype. CDR3 sequence reads: CASSLSGDQPQHF. DNA of the CDR3: TGTGCCAGCAGCTTATCTGGGGATCAGCCCCAGCATTTT. This chain connects TRBV7-2 to TRBJ1-5, with unresolved D. Between the trimmed V and J ends, which lost 2 bases and 5 bases, there was a span of 7 bases. CDR3 size: 13 residues. The germline V gene has CDR1 SGHTA and CDR2 FQGNSA.

This clonotype came up many times. V usage is TRBV7-9 and J usage is TRBJ2-1, with D maybe TRBD2 (6 bases). The CDR3 totals 14 residues. The germline V gene has CDR1 SEHNR and CDR2 FQNEAQ (reference sequence). Trimming removed 5 bases from V and 4 bases from J, with 12 bases in between. The CDR3 is CASSDGTLYNEQFF. Here the CDR3 DNA reads TGTGCCAGCAGCGACGGGACTCTTTACAATGAGCAGTTCTTC. Complete variable domain (other parts from reference TRBV7-9 and TRBJ2-1): DTGVSQNPRHKITKRGQNVTFRCDPISEHNRLYWYRQTLGQGPEFLTYFQNEAQLEKSRLLSDRFSAERPKGSFSTLEIQRTEQGDSAMYLCASSDGTLYNEQFFGPGTRLTVL.

There are many counts of this clonotype. The chain has TRBV20-1 and TRBJ1-5, with 7 bases matching TRBD1. The ends lost 5 bases at V and 9 bases at J; junction bases unmatched: 13. This CDR3 is built from 14 residues. CDR1 is DFQATT, CDR2 SNEGSKA, per germline (reference sequence). The chain's CDR3 is CSASPGGGSRPQHF. CDR3 nucleotides: TGCAGTGCTTCACCCGGAGGGGGCTCGCGGCCCCAGCATTTT.

This clonotype occurred many times. The chain joins TRBV20-1 to TRBJ2-2, with D unclear. Trimming shortened V by 7 bases and J by 0 bases, and 9 bases separated the two germline ends. This CDR3 is 13 amino acids long. The germline V gene encodes CDR1 DFQATT and CDR2 SNEGSKA (reference sequence). This CDR3 reads CSGTGTNTGELFF. CDR3 bases: TGCAGTGGGACGGGTACGAACACCGGGGAGCTGTTTTTT.

This clonotype was recorded many times. V usage is TRBV2 and J usage is TRBJ2-5; D ambiguous. Germline V lookup: CDR1 SNHLY, CDR2 FYNNEI. V was shortened by 1 base and J by 5 bases, with 5 bases between the two germline ends. The CDR3 is 12 residues long. CDR3: CASSEVVETQYF. The CDR3 DNA is TGTGCCAGCAGTGAAGTAGTGGAGACCCAGTACTTC.

This chain connects TRBV7-2 to TRBJ2-6; 8 bases match TRBD2. CDR1 SGHTA and CDR2 FQGNSA come from the germline V gene. This CDR3 has 20 residues. V lost 4 bases and J lost 0; bases outside the gene matches: 14. The CDR3 sequence: CASSSQTLAGTSSGANVLTF. CDR3 sequence (DNA): TGTGCCAGCAGCTCACAGACTCTAGCGGGTACTAGCTCTGGGGCCAACGTCCTGACTTTC. Variable domain in full (rest from reference TRBV7-2 and TRBJ2-6): GAGVSQSPSNKVTEKGKDVELRCDPISGHTALYWYRQSLGQGLEFLIYFQGNSAPDKSGLPSDRFSAERTGGSVSTLTIQRTQQEDSAVYLCASSSQTLAGTSSGANVLTFGAGSRLTVL.

The table lists this clonotype with many counts. The V gene is TRBV20-1, the J gene TRBJ2-2, with TRBD2 as a possible D gene (5 bases). V was cut by 3 bases and J by 6 bases, with 11 bases left in between. The V gene's germline CDR1 is DFQATT and CDR2 SNEGSKA (reference sequence). The length of the CDR3 is 13 residues. The CDR3 sequence: CSARGENAGELFF. The CDR3 DNA sequence: TGCAGTGCTAGGGGAGAGAATGCCGGGGAGCTGTTTTTT.

In this sample, this clonotype turned up many times. The V gene is TRBV20-1, the J gene TRBJ2-1; unclear D gene. The V gene's germline CDR1 is DFQATT and CDR2 SNEGSKA (reference sequence). This CDR3 has 13 residues. V was cut by 6 bases and J by 0 bases, with 9 bases left in between. CDR3 DNA: TGCAGTGCGACCCCCGACTCCTACAATGAGCAGTTCTTC. Its protein is CSATPDSYNEQFF.

This clonotype was seen a few times. A much larger clone is a single base away; this may be a read error. Since no conserved phenylalanine or tryptophan closes the CDR3, a read error is the likely cause. V gene TRBV3-1 combines with J gene TRBJ1-1; D is perhaps TRBD1 (5 bases). There are 14 residues in the CDR3. The germline CDR1 and CDR2 sequences are LGHDT and YNNKEL (reference sequence). V shed 3 bases and J shed 0 bases, with 8 bases lying between them. CDR3: CASSHETVNTEAFL. In nucleotides, the CDR3 is TGTGCCAGCAGCCACGAGACAGTGAACACTGAAGCTTTCCTT.

This clonotype was counted ten times or more. The chain joins TRBV4-1 to TRBJ2-7; D is undetermined. Germline V gene data show CDR1 as MGHRA and CDR2 as YSYEKL. V gave up 3 bases and J gave up 2 bases, with 8 bases separating them. The CDR3 length is 13 residues. This CDR3 reads CASSQLGTYEQYF. CDR3 nucleotides: TGCGCCAGCAGCCAGTTAGGCACCTACGAGCAGTACTTC.

This clonotype has a count of ten or more. V and J are TRBV20-1 and TRBJ2-1, with unresolved D. CDR1 is DFQATT and CDR2 is SNEGSKA in the germline V gene (reference sequence). Trimming shortened V by 3 bases and J by 4 bases, and 13 bases separated the two germline ends. The CDR3 length is 14 residues. The CDR3 DNA reads as TGCAGTGCTAGTCCCTCCGGTCCTTACAATGAGCAGTTCTTC. Protein: CSASPSGPYNEQFF.

This clonotype showed up just a few times. The CDR3 does not end in the conserved phenylalanine or tryptophan, so this is likely a read error. The chain has TRBV20-1 and TRBJ2-1; 8 bases map to TRBD2. The junction had 6 bases not matched to a gene; V was cut back by 3 bases and J by 2 bases. Germline V CDR1 and CDR2: DFQATT, SNEGSKA (reference sequence). This CDR3 has 15 residues. The CDR3 DNA reads TGCAGTGCTAGCAGTCTAGCGGGTGCCTACAATGAGCAGTTCCTC. It translates to CSASSLAGAYNEQFL.